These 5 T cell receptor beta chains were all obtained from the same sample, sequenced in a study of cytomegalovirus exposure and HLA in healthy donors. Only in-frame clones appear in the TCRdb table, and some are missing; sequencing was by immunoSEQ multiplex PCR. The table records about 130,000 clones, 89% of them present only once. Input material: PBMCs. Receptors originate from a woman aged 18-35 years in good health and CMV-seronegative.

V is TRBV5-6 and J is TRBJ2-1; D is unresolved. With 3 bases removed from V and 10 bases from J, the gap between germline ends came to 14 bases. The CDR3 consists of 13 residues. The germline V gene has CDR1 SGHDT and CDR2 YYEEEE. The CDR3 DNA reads TGTGCCAGCAGCTCACCAGGCTTTGGGGAGCAGTTCTTC. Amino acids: CASSSPGFGEQFF.

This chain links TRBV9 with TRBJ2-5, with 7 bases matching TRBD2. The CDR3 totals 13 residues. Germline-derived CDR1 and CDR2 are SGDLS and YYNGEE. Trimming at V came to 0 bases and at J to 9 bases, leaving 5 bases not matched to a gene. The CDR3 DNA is TGTGCCAGCAGCGTAGATCACGCGGGAGCCCAGTACTTC. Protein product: CASSVDHAGAQYF.

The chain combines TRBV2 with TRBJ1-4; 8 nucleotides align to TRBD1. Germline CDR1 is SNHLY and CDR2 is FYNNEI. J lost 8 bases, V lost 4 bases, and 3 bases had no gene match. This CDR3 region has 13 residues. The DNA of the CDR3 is TGTGCCAGCAGTGCCAGGGGGCGGGAAAAACTGTTTTTT. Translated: CASSARGREKLFF.

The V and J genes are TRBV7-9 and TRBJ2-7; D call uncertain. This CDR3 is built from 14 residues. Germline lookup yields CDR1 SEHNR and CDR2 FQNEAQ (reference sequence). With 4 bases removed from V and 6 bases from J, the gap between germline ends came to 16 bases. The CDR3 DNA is TGTGCCAGCAGCTACAAGGCGGTCGACGCCGAGCAGTACTTC. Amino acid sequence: CASSYKAVDAEQYF. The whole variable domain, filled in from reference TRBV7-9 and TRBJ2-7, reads DTGVSQNPRHKITKRGQNVTFRCDPISEHNRLYWYRQTLGQGPEFLTYFQNEAQLEKSRLLSDRFSAERPKGSFSTLEIQRTEQGDSAMYLCASSYKAVDAEQYFGPGTRLTVT.

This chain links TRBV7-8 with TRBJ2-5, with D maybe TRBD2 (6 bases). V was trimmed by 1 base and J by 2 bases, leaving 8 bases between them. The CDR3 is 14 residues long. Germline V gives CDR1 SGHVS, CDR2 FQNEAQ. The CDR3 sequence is CASSLVSGQETQYF. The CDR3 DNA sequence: TGTGCCAGCAGCTTAGTTAGCGGACAAGAGACCCAGTACTTC.